These T cell receptor beta chains were read from a single sample in a study of technical replicates of blood from a handful of donors. Some clones are missing from TCRdb's copy, which holds only in-frame ones; the method was immunoSEQ multiplex PCR. This sample has over 60,000 clones; just under 90% occur once, and the top ten carry around 5.1%. Sample: PBMCs. The source is a human donor in good health. Some clones in this sample may be carry-over from other donors' samples. Each CDR3 is given with its conserved first and last residue. A D gene is named only where the DNA matches it firmly. Expanded clones get a size class; other rows say once, few or many, or leave the size out.

V	J	D	size	length	CDR3	DNA
TRBV5-1	TRBJ2-1	TRBD2	.	14	CASSLVGSGGKQFF	TGCGCCAGCAGCTTGGTAGGTAGCGGGGGTAAGCAGTTCTTC
TRBV2	TRBJ2-2	TRBD2	.	15	CASSLAGEGTGELFF	TGTGCCAGCAGTCTAGCGGGGGAGGGGACCGGGGAGCTGTTTTTT
TRBV5-1	TRBJ2-3	TRBD2	.	16	CASSLSGPQGTDTQYF	TGCGCCAGCAGCCTTAGCGGGCCCCAAGGCACAGATACGCAGTATTTT
TRBV5-1	TRBJ2-1	TRBD2	.	15	CASSLVAGGYNEQFF	TGCGCCAGCAGCTTGGTTGCGGGGGGGTACAATGAGCAGTTCTTC
TRBV15	TRBJ1-6	.	.	15	CATSRGTGYNSPLHF	TGTGCCACCAGCAGAGGTACAGGGTATAATTCACCCCTCCACTTT
TRBV29-1	TRBJ1-1	.	.	16	CSVTYLSVRVNTEAFF	TGCAGCGTCACCTACCTTTCGGTCCGGGTGAACACTGAAGCTTTCTTT
TRBV6-5	TRBJ1-3	.	.	12	CASRPSGGTIYF	TGTGCCAGCAGACCGTCAGGTGGCACCATATATTTT
TRBV18	TRBJ1-3	TRBD1	once	16	CASSFGTVDSGNTIYF	TGTGCCAGCTCCTTCGGGACAGTCGACTCTGGAAACACCATATATTTT
TRBV7-8	TRBJ2-7	TRBD2	.	15	CASRELSGSGYEQYF	TGTGCCAGCAGGGAGCTTAGCGGGAGCGGGTACGAGCAGTACTTC
TRBV4-3	TRBJ1-1	.	.	15	CASSQVGQAGTEAFF	TGCGCCAGCAGCCAAGTTGGGCAGGCGGGGACTGAAGCTTTCTTT
TRBV19	TRBJ1-5	.	.	15	CASSIDPLQGQAQHF	TGTGCCAGTAGTATAGATCCCCTACAGGGTCAGGCCCAGCATTTT
TRBV9	TRBJ2-2	.	.	16	CASSVGQTAYAGELFF	TGTGCCAGCAGCGTTGGACAAACAGCATACGCCGGGGAGCTGTTTTTT
TRBV6-6	TRBJ2-7	.	.	15	CASSPLNRGKYEQYF	TGTGCCAGCAGCCCACTTAACCGGGGAAAGTACGAGCAGTACTTC
TRBV25-1	TRBJ1-2	.	.	13	CASRKDSNYGYTF	TGTGCCAGCAGGAAAGACAGTAACTATGGCTACACCTTC
TRBV13	TRBJ2-7	TRBD1	.	15	CASSPGQGNNYEQYF	TGTGCCAGCAGCCCAGGACAGGGGAACAACTACGAGCAGTACTTC
TRBV5-1	TRBJ1-5	.	few	17	CASSLAGQTNSNQPQHF	TGCGCCAGCAGCTTGGCCGGACAGACTAATAGCAATCAGCCCCAGCATTTT
TRBV10-3	TRBJ1-2	TRBD1	.	13	CAISVRDREGYTF	TGTGCCATCAGTGTCCGAGACAGGGAGGGCTACACCTTC
TRBV2	TRBJ2-5	TRBD1	once	17	CASSAGTGEFWEETQYF	TGTGCCAGCAGCGCCGGGACAGGGGAGTTCTGGGAAGAGACCCAGTACTTC
TRBV9	TRBJ1-2	.	.	14	CASTPGGANYGYTF	TGTGCCAGCACCCCTGGGGGGGCTAACTATGGCTACACCTTC
TRBV10-3	TRBJ2-5	TRBD2	.	13	CASRGTSQETQYF	TGTGCCTCCCGAGGGACTAGCCAAGAGACCCAGTACTTC